This TCR beta chain was captured in a study of blood T cell repertoires in COVID-19. Study-level information: Samples came from the United States, Italy and Spain, spanning acute and convalescent COVID-19. PBMCs, B-cell-depleted T cells, or T cells were the source of the cDNA or gDNA that made up the material.

Seattle patient enrollment occurred during active infection, with longitudinal follow-up thereafter. Produced via immunoSEQ multiplex PCR; TCRdb's table is partial and in-frame only. The data show more than 9,500 clones, around 70% seen once. The sequencing sample was made of peripheral blood. The TCR comes from a man between 60 and 75 years old with COVID-19, enrolled during active disease.

The CDR3 nucleotides are TGTGCCAGCAGCCTATACGGGGAAGGGCAGTATTTT. Amino acid sequence: CASSLYGEGQYF. The chain carries TRBV12-3 or TRBV12-4 and TRBJ2-3; D perhaps matches TRBD2 (5 bases). There are 12 residues in the CDR3. Trimming took 6 bases from V and 11 from J, leaving 15 bases between them.